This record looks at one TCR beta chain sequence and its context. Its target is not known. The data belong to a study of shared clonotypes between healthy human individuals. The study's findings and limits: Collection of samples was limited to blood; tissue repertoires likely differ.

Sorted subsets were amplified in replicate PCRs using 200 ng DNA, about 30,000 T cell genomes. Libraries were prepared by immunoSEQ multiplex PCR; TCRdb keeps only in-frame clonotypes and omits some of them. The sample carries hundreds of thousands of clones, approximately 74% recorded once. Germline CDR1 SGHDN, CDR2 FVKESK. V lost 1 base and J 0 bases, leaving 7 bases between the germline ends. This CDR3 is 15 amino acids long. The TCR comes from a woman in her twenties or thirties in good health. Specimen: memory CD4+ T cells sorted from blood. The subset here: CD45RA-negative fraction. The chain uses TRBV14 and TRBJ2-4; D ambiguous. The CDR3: CASSQVGIAKNIQYF. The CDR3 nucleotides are TGTGCCAGCAGCCAAGTAGGAATAGCCAAAAACATTCAGTACTTC. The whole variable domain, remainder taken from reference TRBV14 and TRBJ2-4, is EAGVTQFPSHSVIEKGQTVTLRCDPISGHDNLYWYRRVMGKEIKFLLHFVKESKQDESGMPNNRFLAERTGGTYSTLKVQPAELEDSGVYFCASSQVGIAKNIQYFGAGTRLSVL.